The rows below give T cell receptor beta chains drawn from one sample of a study of CD8 T cell repertoires and HIV-1 epitope variants. Clones were sequenced by immunoSEQ multiplex PCR, and TCRdb holds only the in-frame ones, with some missing. The sample shows roughly 5,400 clones, around two thirds of them seen only once. Their antigens remain unidentified. Sequencing input: cultured CD8+ T cells derived from PBMCs. All receptors derive from a male donor with HIV. Both conserved end residues are part of each CDR3. D genes are given only for firm matches. Clone size is not always given. Where it is, it says once, few, many or a class for expanded clones.

>TRBJ1-2|.|TRBV25-1|.|11
CASSGGYGYTF
TGTGCCAGCAGCGGAGGCTATGGCTACACCTTC
>TRBJ2-1|.|TRBV19|.|15
CASSIRDSPNNEQFF
TGTGCCAGTAGTATCCGGGACTCTCCTAACAATGAGCAGTTCTTC
>TRBJ2-1|.|TRBV18|.|16
CASSSAPAGAGNEQFF
TGTGCCAGCTCATCCGCCCCGGCGGGGGCAGGCAATGAGCAGTTCTTC
>TRBJ1-6|.|TRBV7-9|.|14
CASSLAAGNSPLHF
TGTGCCAGCAGCTTAGCGGCCGGGAATTCACCCCTCCACTTT
>TRBJ2-1|.|TRBV4-3|.|13
CASSLSQANEQFF
TGCGCCAGCAGCCTTAGCCAGGCCAATGAGCAGTTCTTC
>TRBJ1-2|.|TRBV4-1|.|16
CASSQDPVELDYGYTF
TGCGCCAGCAGCCAAGATCCCGTCGAACTCGACTATGGCTACACCTTC
>TRBJ2-1|.|TRBV9|.|13
CASSLDIYNEQFF
TGTGCCAGCAGCCTGGACATATACAATGAGCAGTTCTTC
>TRBJ1-4|.|TRBV25-1|.|12
CASSAGREKLFF
TGTGCCAGCAGTGCAGGGCGTGAAAAACTGTTTTTT
>TRBJ1-3|.|TRBV25-1|.|15
CASSDFGSSGNTIYF
TGTGCCAGCAGTGATTTTGGCAGCTCTGGAAACACCATATATTTT
>TRBJ2-7|.|TRBV6-5|.|15
CASSSRDAVPYEQYF
TGTGCCAGCAGTTCCCGGGACGCAGTCCCCTACGAGCAGTACTTC
>TRBJ1-1|.|TRBV19|.|16
CASSTTRRDMNTEAFF
TGTGCCAGTAGTACTACCCGACGAGACATGAACACTGAAGCTTTCTTT
>TRBJ2-3|TRBD1|TRBV9|.|16
CASSGGGTGGFDTQYF
TGTGCCAGCAGCGGCGGGGGGACAGGGGGCTTTGATACGCAGTATTTT
>TRBJ2-7|TRBD2|TRBV5-1|.|18
CASSPYPTSGGLTYEQYF
TGCGCCAGCAGCCCCTATCCGACTAGCGGGGGGCTTACCTACGAGCAGTACTTC
>TRBJ2-7|.|TRBV5-6|.|15
CASSWSENMVYEQYF
TGTGCCAGCAGCTGGTCCGAAAATATGGTGTACGAGCAGTACTTC
>TRBJ2-5|.|TRBV27|.|15
CASSGAAALQETQYF
TGTGCCAGCAGCGGGGCCGCCGCGCTCCAAGAGACCCAGTACTTC
>TRBJ2-3|TRBD2|TRBV6-4|.|17
CASIPRSRGGTTDTQYF
TGTGCCAGCATCCCTCGCTCGCGGGGGGGTACGACAGATACGCAGTATTTT
>TRBJ2-1|.|TRBV7-2|.|15
CASSITPDSYNEQFF
TGTGCCAGCAGCATAACACCGGACTCCTACAATGAGCAGTTCTTC
>TRBJ2-3|.|TRBV25-1|.|10
CATESNTQYF
TGTGCCACCGAATCCAATACGCAGTATTTT
>TRBJ2-2|TRBD1|TRBV13|.|19
CASSLDYRGTGENTGELFF
TGTGCCAGCAGCTTAGATTATCGGGGGACAGGGGAGAACACCGGGGAGCTGTTTTTT
>TRBJ2-1|.|TRBV4-3|few|17
CASSQAPLPLDLDEQFF
TGCGCCAGCAGCCAAGCCCCCCTACCACTAGATCTAGATGAGCAGTTCTTC
>TRBJ1-1|.|TRBV4-2|.|16
CASSQDRGQFGAEAFF
TGTGCCAGCAGCCAAGATCGGGGGCAGTTCGGCGCTGAAGCTTTCTTT
>TRBJ1-2|.|TRBV4-3|large|16
CASSQDPVELDYGYTF
TGCGCCAGCAGCCAAGATCCCGTCGAACTCGACTATGGCTACACCTTC
>TRBJ2-7|TRBD1|TRBV28|.|15
CASSLRTGADYEQYF
TGTGCCAGCAGTTTAAGGACAGGGGCGGACTACGAGCAGTACTTC
>TRBJ2-5|.|TRBV7-9|.|14
CASSSTQGLETQYF
TGTGCCAGCAGCTCGACCCAGGGTTTAGAGACCCAGTACTTC
>TRBJ2-7|TRBD1|TRBV4-2|.|15
CASSQKQGASYEQYF
TGTGCCAGCAGCCAAAAGCAGGGGGCCTCCTACGAGCAGTACTTC
>TRBJ1-1|.|TRBV9|.|14
CASSPKDGNTEAFF
TGTGCCAGCAGCCCTAAGGACGGGAACACTGAAGCTTTCTTT
>TRBJ2-5|.|TRBV28|.|14
CASNSPPYHETQYF
TGTGCCAGCAACTCCCCCCCCTACCATGAGACCCAGTACTTC
>TRBJ2-7|TRBD2|TRBV15|few|17
CATSRATLAGDSYEQYF
TGTGCCACCAGCAGAGCAACCTTAGCGGGGGACTCCTACGAGCAGTACTTC
>TRBJ1-2|.|TRBV18|.|16
CASSPPEAGRVKGYTF
TGTGCCAGCTCACCTCCGGAGGCGGGCAGGGTTAAAGGCTACACCTTC
>TRBJ2-2|.|TRBV9|.|14
CASSVGGGTGELFF
TGTGCCAGCAGCGTAGGGGGAGGCACCGGGGAGCTGTTTTTT
>TRBJ1-2|TRBD1|TRBV30|.|13
CAWSQGGNYGYTF
TGTGCCTGGAGTCAAGGGGGCAACTATGGCTACACCTTC
>TRBJ1-2|.|TRBV27|.|16
CASSLSAGSQIYGYTF
TGTGCCAGCAGTTTATCGGCAGGGAGTCAAATCTATGGCTACACCTTC
>TRBJ2-7|TRBD1|TRBV28|.|13
CASNDRVIDEQYF
TGTGCCAGTAATGACAGGGTAATAGACGAGCAGTACTTC
>TRBJ2-5|.|TRBV28|.|18
CASSLEELDSREQETQYF
TGTGCCAGCAGTTTAGAAGAACTGGACAGCAGGGAACAAGAGACCCAGTACTTC
>TRBJ2-2|.|TRBV5-6|.|12
CASSLGAGELFF
TGTGCCAGCAGCTTGGGGGCCGGGGAGCTGTTTTTT